The clone carrying this T cell receptor (beta chain) has a handful of counts. The sample is drawn from a study of molecular identifiers for immune sequencing clone quantification. Germline V CDR1 and CDR2: MDHEN, SYDVKM. The CDR3 consists of 14 residues. Deletions cut 4 bases from V and 6 bases from J, with 14 bases between. TCRdb reprocessed the PCR reads via MiXCR and lists one record per CDR3 protein. The sample carries about 500,000 distinct CDR3 sequences, about 21% recorded once. Naive CD8 T cell sorting was performed on the CD8+CD4-CCR7+CD45RA+ phenotype. The clonotype originates from a human donor in good health. Some libraries in this study had Jurkat cell RNA spiked in. The sample was naive CD8+ T cells from blood, with Jurkat cell RNA spiked in. Indicated subset: FACS-sorted CD8+CD4-CCR7+CD45RA+ naive T cells. V usage is TRBV28 and J usage is TRBJ2-3, with a weak D call TRBD1 (5 bases). DNA for the CDR3: TGTGCCAGCAGTTCTAAGGGGTTTATGGATACGCAGTATTTT. Residues: CASSSKGFMDTQYF.